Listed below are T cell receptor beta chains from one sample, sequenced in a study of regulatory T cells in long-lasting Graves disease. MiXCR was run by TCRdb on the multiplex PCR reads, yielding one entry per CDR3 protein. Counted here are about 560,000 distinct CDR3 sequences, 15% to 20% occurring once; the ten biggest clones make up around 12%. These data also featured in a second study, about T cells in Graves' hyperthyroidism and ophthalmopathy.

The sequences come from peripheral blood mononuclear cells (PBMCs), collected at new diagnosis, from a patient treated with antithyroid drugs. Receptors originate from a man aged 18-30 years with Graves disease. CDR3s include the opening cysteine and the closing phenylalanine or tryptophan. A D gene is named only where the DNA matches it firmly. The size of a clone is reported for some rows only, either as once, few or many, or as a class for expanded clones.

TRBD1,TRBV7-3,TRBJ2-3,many,CASSFGTRGDTQYF,TGTGCCAGCAGCTTCGGGACCAGGGGGGATACGCAGTATTTT
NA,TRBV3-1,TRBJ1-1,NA,CASSQFGGPATEAFF,TGTGCCAGCAGCCAATTCGGGGGCCCCGCCACTGAAGCTTTCTTT
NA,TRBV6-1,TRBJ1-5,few,CASTVGTSNQPQHF,TGTGCCAGCACCGTCGGGACATCCAATCAGCCCCAGCATTTT
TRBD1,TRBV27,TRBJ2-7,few,CASTSQGDRAYEQYF,TGTGCCAGCACTTCCCAGGGGGACAGGGCCTACGAGCAGTACTTC
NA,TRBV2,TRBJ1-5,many,CASSDGGISNQPQHF,TGTGCCAGCAGTGATGGAGGGATCAGCAATCAGCCCCAGCATTTT
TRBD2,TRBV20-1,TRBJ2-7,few,CSARSSGRPYEQYF,TGCAGTGCTAGGTCAAGCGGGAGGCCCTACGAGCAGTACTTC
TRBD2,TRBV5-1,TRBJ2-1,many,CASSLRGLAGVNEQFF,TGCGCCAGCAGCTTGAGGGGACTAGCGGGAGTTAATGAGCAGTTCTTC
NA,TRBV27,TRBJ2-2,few,CASKSTLTGELFF,TGTGCCAGCAAGTCAACTCTCACCGGGGAGCTGTTTTTT
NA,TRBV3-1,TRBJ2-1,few,CASSRALTSPQFF,TGTGCCAGCAGCCGAGCGTTAACATCACCCCAGTTCTTC
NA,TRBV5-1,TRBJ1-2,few,CASSPNLSRVSGYTF,TGCGCCAGCAGCCCAAACCTCTCCCGCGTCTCTGGCTACACCTTC
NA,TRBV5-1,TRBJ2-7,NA,CASSYGGKEQYF,TGCGCCAGCAGCTACGGAGGCAAGGAGCAGTACTTC
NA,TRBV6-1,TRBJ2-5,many,CASSSWETQYF,TGTGCCAGCAGCTCTTGGGAGACCCAGTACTTC
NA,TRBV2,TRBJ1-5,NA,CASSESQNNQPQHF,TGTGCCAGCAGTGAGAGTCAGAACAATCAGCCCCAGCATTTT
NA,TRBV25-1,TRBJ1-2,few,CARYRRRTYGYTF,TGTGCCCGCTACCGGCGGCGGACCTATGGCTACACCTTC
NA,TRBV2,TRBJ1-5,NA,CASSDSSSNQPQHF,TGTGCCAGCAGTGACAGCAGTAGCAATCAGCCCCAGCATTTT
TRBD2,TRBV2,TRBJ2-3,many,CASSETASGRGTDTQYF,TGTGCCAGCAGCGAAACGGCTAGCGGGAGGGGCACAGATACGCAGTATTTT
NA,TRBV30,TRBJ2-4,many,CAWSRLPTTAKNIQYF,TGTGCCTGGAGCCGTTTGCCTACTACAGCCAAAAACATTCAGTACTTC
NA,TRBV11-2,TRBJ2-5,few,CASSVDLYQETQYF,TGTGCCAGCAGCGTCGACTTATACCAAGAGACCCAGTACTTC
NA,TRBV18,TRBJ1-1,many,CASSRDTLNTEAFF,TGTGCCAGCTCCAGGGACACTTTGAACACTGAAGCTTTCTTT
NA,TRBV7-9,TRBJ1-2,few,CASSRGDTLSYGYTF,TGTGCCAGCAGTCGAGGGGACACACTCTCCTATGGCTACACCTTC
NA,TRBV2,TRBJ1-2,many,CARDSTRYGYTF,TGTGCCAGAGACAGCACCCGCTATGGCTACACCTTC
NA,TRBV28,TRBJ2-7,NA,CASIQGASYEQYF,TGTGCCAGCATCCAGGGCGCCTCCTACGAGCAGTACTTC
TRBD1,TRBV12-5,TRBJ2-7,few,CASGLDWDRGIVFSYEQYF,TGTGCTAGTGGTTTGGACTGGGACAGGGGCATCGTATTCTCCTACGAGCAGTACTTC
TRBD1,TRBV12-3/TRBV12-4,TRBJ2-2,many,CASTQNTGVTGELFF,TGTGCCAGCACCCAAAATACAGGGGTCACCGGGGAGCTGTTTTTT
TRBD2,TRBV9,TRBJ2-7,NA,CASSVIAGNHSYEQYF,TGTGCCAGCAGCGTAATAGCGGGAAACCATTCCTACGAGCAGTACTTC
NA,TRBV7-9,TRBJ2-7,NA,CASSSATGSVDEQYF,TGTGCCAGCAGCTCCGCGACGGGGTCGGTCGACGAGCAGTACTTC
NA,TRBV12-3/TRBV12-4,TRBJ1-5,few,CASSLAGMFGQPQHF,TGTGCCAGCAGTTTGGCAGGGATGTTCGGTCAGCCCCAGCATTTT
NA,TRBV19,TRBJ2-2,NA,CASKSFANTGELFF,TGTGCCAGTAAATCGTTCGCGAACACCGGGGAGCTGTTTTTT
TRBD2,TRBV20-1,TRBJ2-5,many,CSATMPSGRARETQYF,TGCAGTGCGACCATGCCTAGCGGGAGGGCCCGAGAGACCCAGTACTTC
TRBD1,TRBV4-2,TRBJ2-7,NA,CASSQFVTGNYEKYF,TGTGCCAGCAGCCAATTTGTGACAGGGAACTACGAGAAGTACTTC
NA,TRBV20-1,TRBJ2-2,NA,CSAGGLAGELFF,TGCAGTGCCGGGGGATTGGCCGGGGAGCTGTTTTTT
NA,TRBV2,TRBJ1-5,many,CASSGGSGHQYQPQHF,TGTGCCAGCAGTGGAGGATCGGGACACCAGTATCAGCCCCAGCATTTT
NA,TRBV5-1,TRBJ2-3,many,CASSLAPDSQGDTQYF,TGCGCCAGCAGCTTGGCCCCGGACTCCCAGGGGGATACGCAGTATTTT
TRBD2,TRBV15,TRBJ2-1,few,CATSRELLAGIYNEQFF,TGTGCCACCAGCAGAGAACTGTTAGCGGGGATATACAATGAGCAGTTCTTC
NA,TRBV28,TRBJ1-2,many,CASSLPRPYHIYGYTF,TGTGCCAGCAGTTTGCCAAGACCGTACCATATTTATGGCTACACCTTC
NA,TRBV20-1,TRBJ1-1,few,CSVQINTEAFF,TGCAGTGTTCAGATAAACACTGAAGCTTTCTTT
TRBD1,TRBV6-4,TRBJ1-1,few,CASRGDSTEAFF,TGTGCCAGCAGGGGGGACAGCACTGAAGCTTTCTTT
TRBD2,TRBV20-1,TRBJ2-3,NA,CSAAPVGGVDTQYF,TGCAGTGCTGCCCCGGTGGGAGGGGTAGATACGCAGTATTTT
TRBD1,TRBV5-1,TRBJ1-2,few,CASSLEGQLYGYTF,TGCGCCAGCAGCTTGGAGGGACAGTTGTATGGCTACACCTTC
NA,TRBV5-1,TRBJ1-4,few,CASSLDSATNEKLFF,TGCGCCAGCAGCTTAGACAGCGCAACTAATGAAAAACTGTTTTTT
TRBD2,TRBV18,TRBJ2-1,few,CASSPGLERGEQFF,TGTGCCAGCTCACCGGGACTAGAGAGGGGTGAGCAGTTCTTC
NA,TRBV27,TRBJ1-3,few,CASSLSPAWHSGNTIYF,TGTGCCAGCAGTTTATCCCCCGCCTGGCACTCTGGAAACACCATATATTTT
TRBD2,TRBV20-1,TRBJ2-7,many,CSASGIRGSSYEQYF,TGCAGTGCTAGTGGTATCCGCGGGAGCTCCTACGAGCAGTACTTC
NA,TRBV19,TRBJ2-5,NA,CASSIGAARETQYF,TGTGCCAGTAGTATAGGAGCGGCGCGGGAGACCCAGTACTTC
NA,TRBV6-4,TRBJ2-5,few,CASSDRHGQETQYF,TGTGCCAGCAGTGACCGGCACGGCCAAGAGACCCAGTACTTC
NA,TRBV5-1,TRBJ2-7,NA,CASNLQGSDEQYF,TGCGCCAGCAACCTTCAGGGAAGCGACGAGCAGTACTTC
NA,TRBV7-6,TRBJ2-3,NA,CASSHAGATHLDTQYF,TGTGCCAGCAGCCACGCAGGGGCCACACATCTAGATACGCAGTATTTT
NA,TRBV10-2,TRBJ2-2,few,CASSSVRPGELFF,TGCGCCAGTAGCTCTGTCCGTCCCGGGGAGCTGTTTTTT
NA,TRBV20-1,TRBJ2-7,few,CSARTGSSKVGEQYF,TGCAGTGCTAGGACCGGGTCCTCAAAAGTGGGCGAGCAGTACTTC
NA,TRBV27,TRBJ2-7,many,CASSQAGATYEQYF,TGTGCCAGCAGTCAGGCGGGCGCTACCTACGAGCAGTACTTC